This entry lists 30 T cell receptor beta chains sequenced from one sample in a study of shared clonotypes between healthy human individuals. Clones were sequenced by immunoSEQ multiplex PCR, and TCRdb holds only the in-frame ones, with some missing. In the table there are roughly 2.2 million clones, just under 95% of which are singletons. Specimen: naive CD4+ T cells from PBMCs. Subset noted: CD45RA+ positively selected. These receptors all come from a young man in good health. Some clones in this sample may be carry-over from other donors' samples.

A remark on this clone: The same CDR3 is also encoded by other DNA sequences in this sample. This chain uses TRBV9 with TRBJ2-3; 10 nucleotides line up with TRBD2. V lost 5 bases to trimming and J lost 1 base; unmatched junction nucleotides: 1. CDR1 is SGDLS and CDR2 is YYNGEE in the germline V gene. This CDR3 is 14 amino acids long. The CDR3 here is CASRAGGGTDTQYF. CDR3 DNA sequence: TGTGCCAGCAGAGCGGGAGGGGGCACAGATACGCAGTATTTT. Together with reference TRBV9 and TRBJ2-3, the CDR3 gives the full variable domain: DSGVTQTPKHLITATGQRVTLRCSPRSGDLSVYWYQQSLDQGLQFLIQYYNGEERAKGNILERFSAQQFPDLHSELNLSSLELGDSALYFCASRAGGGTDTQYFGPGTRLTVL.

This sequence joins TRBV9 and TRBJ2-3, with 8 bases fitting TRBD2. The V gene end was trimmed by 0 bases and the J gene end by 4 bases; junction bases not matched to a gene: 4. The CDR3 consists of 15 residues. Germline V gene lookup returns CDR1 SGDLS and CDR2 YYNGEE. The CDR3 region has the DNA TGTGCCAGCAGCGTAGCAGCGGGAGTAGCAGATACGCAGTATTTT. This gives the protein CASSVAAGVADTQYF.

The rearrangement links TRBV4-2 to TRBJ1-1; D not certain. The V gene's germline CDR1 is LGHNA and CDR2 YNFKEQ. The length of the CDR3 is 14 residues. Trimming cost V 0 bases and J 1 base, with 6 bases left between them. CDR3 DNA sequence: TGTGCCAGCAGCCAAGAAAGGAGGAACACTGAAGCTTTCTTT. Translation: CASSQERRNTEAFF.

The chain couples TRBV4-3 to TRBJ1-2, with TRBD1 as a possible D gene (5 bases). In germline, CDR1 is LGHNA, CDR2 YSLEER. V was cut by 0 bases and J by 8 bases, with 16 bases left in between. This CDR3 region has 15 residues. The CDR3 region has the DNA TGCGCCAGCAGCCAAGACGCACAGCCCAGGGTCGGCTACACCTTC. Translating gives CASSQDAQPRVGYTF.

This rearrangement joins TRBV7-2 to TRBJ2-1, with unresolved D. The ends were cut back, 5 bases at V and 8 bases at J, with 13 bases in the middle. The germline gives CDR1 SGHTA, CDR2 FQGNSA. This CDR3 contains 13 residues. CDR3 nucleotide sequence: TGTGCCAGCAGCCAAAGGATCCGGTATGAGCAGTTCTTC. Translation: CASSQRIRYEQFF.

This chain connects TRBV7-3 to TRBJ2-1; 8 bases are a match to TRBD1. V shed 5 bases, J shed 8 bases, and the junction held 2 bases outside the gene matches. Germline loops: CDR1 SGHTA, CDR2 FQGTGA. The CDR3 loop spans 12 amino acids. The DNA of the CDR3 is TGTGCCAGCAGCGGACAGGGCTATGAGCAGTTCTTC. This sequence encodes CASSGQGYEQFF. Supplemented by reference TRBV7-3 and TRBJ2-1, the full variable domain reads GAGVSQTPSNKVTEKGKYVELRCDPISGHTALYWYRQSLGQGPEFLIYFQGTGAADDSGLPNDRFFAVRPEGSVSTLKIQRTERGDSAVYLCASSGQGYEQFFGPGTRLTVL.

CDR3 loop: CSVPGRGTYEQYF. The CDR3, as DNA: TGCAGCGTCCCCGGACGGGGGACCTACGAGCAGTACTTC. This chain joins TRBV29-1 and TRBJ2-7, with D maybe TRBD2 (6 bases). The CDR3 length is 13 residues. V shed 6 bases and J shed 2 bases, with 14 bases lying between them. CDR1 and CDR2 from the germline V gene are SQVTM and ANQGSEA.

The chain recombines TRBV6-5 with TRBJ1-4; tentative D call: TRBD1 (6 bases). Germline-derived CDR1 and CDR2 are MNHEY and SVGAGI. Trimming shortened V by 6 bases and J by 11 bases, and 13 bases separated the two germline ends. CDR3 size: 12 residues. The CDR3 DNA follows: TGTGCCAGCAGCTTCGACAGGCAGAAACTGTTTTTT. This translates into CASSFDRQKLFF.

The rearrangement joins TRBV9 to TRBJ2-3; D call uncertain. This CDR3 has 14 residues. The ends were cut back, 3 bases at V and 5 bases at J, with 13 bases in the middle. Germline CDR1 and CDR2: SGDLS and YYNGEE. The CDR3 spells CASSGFSLGDTQYF. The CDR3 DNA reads TGTGCCAGCAGCGGGTTCTCCCTAGGAGATACGCAGTATTTT.

The DNA of the CDR3 is TGTGCCAGCAGCTTATTAGCGGGAGGCGGTTTGGAGACCCAGTACTTC. Its translation is CASSLLAGGGLETQYF. The gene calls are TRBV7-3 and TRBJ2-5; 10 bases map to TRBD2. The CDR3 consists of 16 residues. The ends lost 2 bases at V and 5 bases at J; junction bases unmatched: 8. Looked up from germline, CDR1 is SGHTA and CDR2 is FQGTGA. Looking up the rest from reference TRBV7-3 and TRBJ2-5 gives the full variable domain: GAGVSQTPSNKVTEKGKYVELRCDPISGHTALYWYRQSLGQGPEFLIYFQGTGAADDSGLPNDRFFAVRPEGSVSTLKIQRTERGDSAVYLCASSLLAGGGLETQYFGPGTRLLVL.

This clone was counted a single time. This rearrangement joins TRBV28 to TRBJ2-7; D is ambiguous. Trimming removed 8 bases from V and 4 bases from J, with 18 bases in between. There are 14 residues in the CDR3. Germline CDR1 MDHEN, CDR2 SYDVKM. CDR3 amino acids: CASAFRASLYEQYF. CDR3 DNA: TGTGCCAGCGCTTTCCGGGCCTCGCTATACGAGCAGTACTTC. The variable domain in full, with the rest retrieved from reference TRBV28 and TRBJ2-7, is DVKVTQSSRYLVKRTGEKVFLECVQDMDHENMFWYRQDPGLGLRLIYFSYDVKMKEKGDIPEGYSVSREKKERFSLILESASTNQTSMYLCASAFRASLYEQYFGPGTRLTVT.

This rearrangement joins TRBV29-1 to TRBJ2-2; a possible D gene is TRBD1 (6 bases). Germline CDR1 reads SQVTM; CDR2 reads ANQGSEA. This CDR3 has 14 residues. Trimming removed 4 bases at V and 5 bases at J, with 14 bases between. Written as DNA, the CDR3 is TGCAGCGTTGGGGGGCCTGATATGACCGGGGAGCTGTTTTTT. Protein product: CSVGGPDMTGELFF.

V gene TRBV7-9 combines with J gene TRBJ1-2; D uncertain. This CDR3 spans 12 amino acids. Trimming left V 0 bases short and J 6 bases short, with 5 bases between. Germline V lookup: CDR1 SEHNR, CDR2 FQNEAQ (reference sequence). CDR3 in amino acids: CASSLALNGYTF. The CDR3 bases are TGTGCCAGCAGCTTAGCTTTGAATGGCTACACCTTC. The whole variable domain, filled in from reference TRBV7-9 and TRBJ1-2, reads DTGVSQNPRHKITKRGQNVTFRCDPISEHNRLYWYRQTLGQGPEFLTYFQNEAQLEKSRLLSDRFSAERPKGSFSTLEIQRTEQGDSAMYLCASSLALNGYTFGSGTRLTVV.

The CDR3 sequence is CASSPAPPGELFF. As DNA, the CDR3 is TGTGCCAGCTCACCCGCCCCCCCTGGGGAGCTGTTTTTT. The chain has TRBV18 and TRBJ2-2; D remains unclear. CDR1 is KGHSH and CDR2 is LQKENI in the germline V gene. The length of the CDR3 is 13 residues. Trimming stripped 3 bases from V and 8 bases from J, with 10 bases between.

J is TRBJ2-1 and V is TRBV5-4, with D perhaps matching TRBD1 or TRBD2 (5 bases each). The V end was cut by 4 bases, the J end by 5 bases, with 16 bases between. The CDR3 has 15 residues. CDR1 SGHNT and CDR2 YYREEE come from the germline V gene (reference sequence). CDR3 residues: CASSGGIRRDNEQFF. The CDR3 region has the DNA TGTGCCAGCAGCGGGGGTATAAGGAGAGACAATGAGCAGTTCTTC.

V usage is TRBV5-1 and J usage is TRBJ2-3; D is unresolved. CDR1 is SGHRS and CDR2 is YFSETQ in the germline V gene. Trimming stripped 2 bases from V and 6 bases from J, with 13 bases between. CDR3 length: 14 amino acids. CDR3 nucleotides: TGCGCCAGCAGCTTTTCGACGGCAGGCGATACGCAGTATTTT. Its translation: CASSFSTAGDTQYF.

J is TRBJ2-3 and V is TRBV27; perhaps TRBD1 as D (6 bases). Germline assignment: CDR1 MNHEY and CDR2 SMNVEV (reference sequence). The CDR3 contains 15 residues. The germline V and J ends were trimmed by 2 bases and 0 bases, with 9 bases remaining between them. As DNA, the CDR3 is TGTGCCAGCAGTTTAACAGGGTATAGCACAGATACGCAGTATTTT. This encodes CASSLTGYSTDTQYF.

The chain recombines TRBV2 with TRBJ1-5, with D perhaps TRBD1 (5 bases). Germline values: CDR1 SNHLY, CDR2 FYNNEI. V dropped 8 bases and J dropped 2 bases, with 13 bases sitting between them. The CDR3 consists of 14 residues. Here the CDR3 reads CASCWTGGNQPQHF. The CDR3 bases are TGTGCCAGCTGTTGGACGGGGGGCAATCAGCCCCAGCATTTT.

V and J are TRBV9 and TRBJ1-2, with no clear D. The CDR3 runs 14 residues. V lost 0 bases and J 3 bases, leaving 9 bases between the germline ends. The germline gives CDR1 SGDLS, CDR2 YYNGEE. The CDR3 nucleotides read TGTGCCAGCAGCGTAGGTGACACAGACTATGGCTACACCTTC. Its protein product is CASSVGDTDYGYTF.

CDR3: CASSEALGAGSYEQYF. The DNA of the CDR3 is TGTGCCAGCAGTGAAGCGCTGGGGGCAGGATCCTACGAGCAGTACTTC. The chain is built from TRBV2 and TRBJ2-7; D possibly corresponds to TRBD1 (6 bases). Germline CDR1 is SNHLY and CDR2 is FYNNEI. The CDR3 length is 16 residues. Trimming removed 0 bases at V and 1 base at J, with 13 bases between.

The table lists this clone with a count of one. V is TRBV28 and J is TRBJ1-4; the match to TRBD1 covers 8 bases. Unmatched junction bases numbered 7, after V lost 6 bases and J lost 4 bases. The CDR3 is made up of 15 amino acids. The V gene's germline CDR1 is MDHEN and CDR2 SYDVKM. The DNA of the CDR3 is TGTGCCAGCAGCGGCAGGGGGCCGTATAATGAAAAACTGTTTTTT. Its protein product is CASSGRGPYNEKLFF.

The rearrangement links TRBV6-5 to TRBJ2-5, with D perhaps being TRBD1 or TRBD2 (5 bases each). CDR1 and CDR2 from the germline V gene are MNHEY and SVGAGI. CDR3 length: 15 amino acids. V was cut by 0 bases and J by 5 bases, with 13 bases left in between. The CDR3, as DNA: TGTGCCAGCAGTTACTCCATGGGGCGCGGGGAGACCCAGTACTTC. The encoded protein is CASSYSMGRGETQYF.

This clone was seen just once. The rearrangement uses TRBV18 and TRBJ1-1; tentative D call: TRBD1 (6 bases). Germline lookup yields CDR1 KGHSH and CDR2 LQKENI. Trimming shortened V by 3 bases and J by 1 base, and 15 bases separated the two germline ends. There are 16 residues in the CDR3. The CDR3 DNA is TGTGCCAGCTCACCGGAGGGACGGGGGGCGAACACTGAAGCTTTCTTT. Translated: CASSPEGRGANTEAFF.

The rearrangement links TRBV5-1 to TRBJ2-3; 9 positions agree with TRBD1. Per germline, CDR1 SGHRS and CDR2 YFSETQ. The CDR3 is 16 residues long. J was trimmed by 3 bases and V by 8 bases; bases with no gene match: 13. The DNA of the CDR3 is TGCGCCAGTTCCCGGGTGGGGACAGGGAGGACAGATACGCAGTATTTT. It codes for CASSRVGTGRTDTQYF.

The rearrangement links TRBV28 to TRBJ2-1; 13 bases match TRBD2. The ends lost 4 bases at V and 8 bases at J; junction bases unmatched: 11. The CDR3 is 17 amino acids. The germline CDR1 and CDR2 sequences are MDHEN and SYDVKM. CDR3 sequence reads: CASSSGTSGTFIHEQFF. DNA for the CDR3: TGTGCCAGCAGTTCCGGGACTAGCGGGACCTTTATCCATGAGCAGTTCTTC. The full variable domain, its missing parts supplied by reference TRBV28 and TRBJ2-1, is DVKVTQSSRYLVKRTGEKVFLECVQDMDHENMFWYRQDPGLGLRLIYFSYDVKMKEKGDIPEGYSVSREKKERFSLILESASTNQTSMYLCASSSGTSGTFIHEQFFGPGTRLTVL.

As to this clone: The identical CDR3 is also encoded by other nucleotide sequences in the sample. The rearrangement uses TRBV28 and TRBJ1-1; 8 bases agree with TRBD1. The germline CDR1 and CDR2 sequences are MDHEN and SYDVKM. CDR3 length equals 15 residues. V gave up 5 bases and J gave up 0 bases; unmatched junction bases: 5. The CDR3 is CASSPGGGLNTEAFF. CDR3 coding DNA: TGTGCCAGCAGTCCAGGGGGCGGCCTGAACACTGAAGCTTTCTTT.

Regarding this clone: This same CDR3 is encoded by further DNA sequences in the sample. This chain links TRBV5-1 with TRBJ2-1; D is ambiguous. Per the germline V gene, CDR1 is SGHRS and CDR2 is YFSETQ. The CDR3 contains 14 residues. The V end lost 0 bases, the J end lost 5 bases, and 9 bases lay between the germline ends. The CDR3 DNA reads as TGCGCCAGCAGCTTGGCCGGGCAGAACAATGAGCAGTTCTTC. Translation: CASSLAGQNNEQFF.

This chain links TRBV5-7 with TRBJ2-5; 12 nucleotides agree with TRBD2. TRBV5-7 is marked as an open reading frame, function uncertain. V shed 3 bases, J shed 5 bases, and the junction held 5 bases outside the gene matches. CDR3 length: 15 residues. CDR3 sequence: CASSSGLAGSETQYF. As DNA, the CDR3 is TGTGCCAGCAGCTCTGGACTAGCGGGATCGGAGACCCAGTACTTC.

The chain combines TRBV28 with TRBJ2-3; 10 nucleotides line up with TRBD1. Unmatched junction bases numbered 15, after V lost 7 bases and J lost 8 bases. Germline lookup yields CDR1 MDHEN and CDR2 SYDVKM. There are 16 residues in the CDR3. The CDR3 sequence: CASTIGGQGRWVTQYF. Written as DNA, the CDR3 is TGTGCCAGCACCATCGGGGGACAGGGGAGATGGGTTACGCAGTATTTT.

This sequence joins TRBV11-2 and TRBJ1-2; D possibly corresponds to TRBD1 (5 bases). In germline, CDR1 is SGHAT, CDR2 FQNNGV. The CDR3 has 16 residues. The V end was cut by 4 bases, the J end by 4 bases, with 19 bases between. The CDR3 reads CASSSKLTVLGYGYTF. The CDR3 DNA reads TGTGCCAGCAGCTCAAAGTTGACAGTCCTGGGCTATGGCTACACCTTC.